The next 32 T cell receptor beta chains were all read from a single sample in a study of T cell responses to AZD1222 COVID-19 vaccine. Assay: immunoSEQ multiplex PCR; the TCRdb copy retains only in-frame clones and omits some. The sample includes some 16,000 clones, about 80% of them seen just once. Sequencing used peripheral blood, obtained 28 days after the second AZD1222 dose. These receptor sequences come from an adult who received the AZD1222 COVID-19 vaccine.

This clone appeared a single time. This chain links TRBV7-7 with TRBJ2-5; 10 nucleotides line up with TRBD2. The CDR3 length is 15 residues. V was clipped by 1 base and J by 2 bases; unmatched bases: 1. The germline V gene encodes CDR1 SSHAT and CDR2 FNYEAQ (reference sequence). The CDR3 here is CASSLVAGGQETQYF. In DNA, the CDR3 is TGTGCCAGCAGCTTAGTAGCGGGGGGACAAGAGACCCAGTACTTC.

V usage is TRBV7-6 and J usage is TRBJ2-5; TRBD2 matches at 7 bases. The CDR3 sequence is 15 residues long. Unmatched junction bases numbered 10, after V lost 7 bases and J lost 2 bases. Germline loops: CDR1 SGHVS, CDR2 FNYEAQ. This chain's CDR3 is CASTRTLALQETQYF. The CDR3 DNA reads TGTGCCAGCACCCGTACACTAGCGCTACAAGAGACCCAGTACTTC. Based on the CDR3 plus reference TRBV7-6 and TRBJ2-5, the full variable domain is GAGVSQSPRYKVTKRGQDVALRCDPISGHVSLYWYRQALGQGPEFLTYFNYEAQQDKSGLPNDRFSAERPEGSISTLTIQRTEQRDSAMYRCASTRTLALQETQYFGPGTRLLVL.

This clone is a singleton in its sample. The chain uses TRBV12-3 or TRBV12-4 and TRBJ1-1; tentative D call: TRBD1 (6 bases). V lost 2 bases and J lost 3, with 7 bases in between. The CDR3 has 13 amino acids. This chain's CDR3 is CASSLRGDTEAFF. In DNA form, the CDR3 reads TGTGCCAGCAGTTTAAGGGGGGACACTGAAGCTTTCTTT.

This sequence joins TRBV19 and TRBJ2-5; no firm D call. Trimming removed 8 bases from V and 1 base from J, with 11 bases in between. This CDR3 spans 13 amino acids. CDR1 and CDR2 from the germline V gene are LNHDA and SQIVND (reference sequence). This CDR3 is CASPGDAQETQYF. CDR3 bases: TGTGCCAGTCCAGGTGACGCCCAAGAGACCCAGTACTTC.

The chain combines TRBV6-2 or TRBV6-3 with TRBJ2-2, with TRBD1 matching 11 bases. Trimming at V came to 2 bases and at J to 2 bases, leaving 4 bases not matched to a gene. This CDR3 comprises 17 residues. Germline V gene lookup returns CDR1 MNHEY and CDR2 SVGEGT. Written as DNA, the CDR3 is TGTGCCAGCAGTTACACGGACAGGGGGCGCAACACCGGGGAGCTGTTTTTT. Translated, it gives CASSYTDRGRNTGELFF.

The chain carries TRBV9 and TRBJ2-4, with D possibly being TRBD1 (5 bases). The germline V gene has CDR1 SGDLS and CDR2 YYNGEE. This CDR3 is 16 amino acids long. V lost 3 bases to trimming and J lost 0 bases, with 13 bases between them. CDR3 in DNA: TGTGCCAGCAGCGCAAACGACAGATTAGCCAAAAACATTCAGTACTTC. Its protein is CASSANDRLAKNIQYF.

This chain connects TRBV4-3 to TRBJ1-2; D is uncertain. The germline V gene encodes CDR1 LGHNA and CDR2 YSLEER. With 0 bases removed from V and 5 bases from J, the gap between germline ends came to 13 bases. The length of the CDR3 is 15 residues. CDR3 protein: CASSQDSAAYYGYTF. The DNA for the CDR3 is TGCGCCAGCAGCCAAGATTCGGCAGCTTATTATGGCTACACCTTC.

This clone came up once. The CDR3, as DNA: TGTGCCAGCAGTTACACTGAGACAGGGACTGAAGCTTTCTTT. Protein product: CASSYTETGTEAFF. The chain recombines TRBV6-5 with TRBJ1-1; 7 nucleotides agree with TRBD1. CDR1 MNHEY and CDR2 SVGAGI come from the germline V gene. This CDR3 is built from 14 residues. J lost 5 bases, V lost 2 bases, and 5 bases had no gene match.

The chain is built from TRBV10-3 and TRBJ1-4, with D unclear. This CDR3 has 15 amino acids. From germline, CDR1 is ENHRY and CDR2 SYGVKD. Trimming removed 4 bases from V and 4 bases from J, with 13 bases in between. The CDR3 spells CAISASASGNEKLFF. The DNA for the CDR3 is TGTGCCATCAGTGCTTCTGCCTCCGGTAATGAAAAACTGTTTTTT.

J is TRBJ1-1 and V is TRBV11-2, with 7 nucleotides matching TRBD1. This CDR3 has 14 residues. V lost 3 bases and J lost 1; bases outside the gene matches: 2. Germline V lookup: CDR1 SGHAT, CDR2 FQNNGV. The CDR3 region has the DNA TGTGCCAGCAGCTTGGGACAGCCGAACACTGAAGCTTTCTTT. Its protein is CASSLGQPNTEAFF.

This clone occurred a few times. The rearrangement links TRBV4-1 to TRBJ2-1, with no clear D. With 6 bases removed from V and 4 bases from J, the gap between germline ends came to 4 bases. This CDR3 has 11 residues. CDR1 is MGHRA and CDR2 is YSYEKL in the germline V gene. This CDR3 reads CASRGYNEQFF. The CDR3, as DNA: TGCGCCAGCAGGGGTTACAATGAGCAGTTCTTC.

V usage is TRBV2 and J usage is TRBJ2-2; 7 bases match TRBD1. V lost 8 bases, J lost 7 bases, and 4 bases stayed unmatched. Germline lookup yields CDR1 SNHLY and CDR2 FYNNEI. This CDR3 region has 12 residues. The chain's CDR3 is CASWTGGGELFF. For the CDR3, the DNA is TGTGCCAGCTGGACAGGCGGCGGGGAGCTGTTTTTT.

The chain employs TRBV6-5 and TRBJ1-6; D call uncertain. From germline, CDR1 is MNHEY and CDR2 SVGAGI. This CDR3 has 15 amino acids. Trimming shortened V by 2 bases and J by 8 bases, and 13 bases separated the two germline ends. The CDR3 bases are TGTGCCAGCAGTTACGCTAGGTTGGGTGATTCACCCCTCCACTTT. Its translation is CASSYARLGDSPLHF.

The rearrangement uses TRBV2 and TRBJ1-2; no clear D. The germline gives CDR1 SNHLY, CDR2 FYNNEI. Trimming removed 7 bases from V and 4 bases from J, with 7 bases in between. The CDR3 covers 11 residues. CDR3 sequence: CASKTVYGYTF. DNA for the CDR3: TGTGCCAGCAAGACGGTCTATGGCTACACCTTC. Combining the CDR3 with reference TRBV2 and TRBJ1-2 gives the whole variable domain EPEVTQTPSHQVTQMGQEVILRCVPISNHLYFYWYRQILGQKVEFLVSFYNNEISEKSEIFDDQFSVERPDGSNFTLKIRSTKLEDSAMYFCASKTVYGYTFGSGTRLTVV.

The gene calls are TRBV28 and TRBJ1-5; D might be TRBD1 (5 bases). In germline, CDR1 is MDHEN, CDR2 SYDVKM. The CDR3 totals 13 residues. The V and J ends lost 2 bases and 10 bases respectively, with 12 bases between them. The CDR3 sequence is CASSLGTAKPQHF. CDR3 nucleotide sequence: TGTGCCAGCAGTTTAGGGACGGCTAAACCCCAGCATTTT.

This clone has just a few counts. The V and J genes are TRBV7-9 and TRBJ1-1, with 9 bases aligning to TRBD1. CDR1 is SEHNR and CDR2 is FQNEAQ in the germline V gene (reference sequence). The CDR3 sequence is 17 residues long. Germline trimming cut 5 bases from V and 3 bases from J; bases unmatched to any gene: 13. The CDR3 DNA sequence: TGTGCCAGCAGCCCCCACCGGACAGGGGTTAAGTACACTGAAGCTTTCTTT. It specifies CASSPHRTGVKYTEAFF.

V usage is TRBV7-2 and J usage is TRBJ1-5; possibly TRBD1 for D (5 bases). Germline values: CDR1 SGHTA, CDR2 FQGNSA. The germline V and J ends were trimmed by 1 base and 1 base, with 8 bases remaining between them. The CDR3 length is 15 residues. CDR3 sequence (DNA): TGTGCCAGCAGCTTAGGGACAATGAGCAATCAGCCCCAGCATTTT. The encoded protein is CASSLGTMSNQPQHF.

The chain employs TRBV9 and TRBJ2-1; D tentatively fits TRBD1 or TRBD2 (5 bases each). V dropped 2 bases and J dropped 3 bases, with 12 bases sitting between them. The CDR3 has 15 amino acids. Germline V lookup: CDR1 SGDLS, CDR2 YYNGEE. CDR3 sequence (DNA): TGTGCCAGCAGCGTCATCGGGGCAGTCTACAATGAGCAGTTCTTC. It is translated as CASSVIGAVYNEQFF.

This chain uses TRBV7-9 with TRBJ2-7, with 7 bases fitting TRBD1. CDR3 length: 12 amino acids. Germline V gene data show CDR1 as SEHNR and CDR2 as FQNEAQ (reference sequence). V gave up 7 bases and J gave up 5 bases; unmatched junction bases: 5. The CDR3 bases are TGTGCCAGCAAAGGACAGGACAACGAGCAGTACTTC. It specifies CASKGQDNEQYF.

This chain joins TRBV6-5 and TRBJ2-6, with 8 bases matching TRBD1. Looked up from germline, CDR1 is MNHEY and CDR2 is SVGAGI. CDR3 length: 15 residues. V gave up 4 bases and J gave up 2 bases; unmatched junction bases: 1. CDR3 DNA: TGTGCCAGCAGTTTGGGACAGGCTGGGGCCAACGTCCTGACTTTC. Its protein product is CASSLGQAGANVLTF.

About this clone itself: The sample has other DNA sequences that encode this CDR3 too. The chain joins TRBV18 to TRBJ2-5; 9 bases are a match to TRBD2. This CDR3 region has 14 residues. J was trimmed by 1 base and V by 6 bases; bases with no gene match: 3. CDR1 KGHSH and CDR2 LQKENI come from the germline V gene. CDR3 nucleotide sequence: TGTGCCAGCTCGGGAGCGGGGGGCCAAGAGACCCAGTACTTC. Its translation: CASSGAGGQETQYF. The full variable domain, completed using reference TRBV18 and TRBJ2-5, is NAGVMQNPRHLVRRRGQEARLRCSPMKGHSHVYWYRQLPEEGLKFMVYLQKENIIDESGMPKERFSAEFPKEGPSILRIQQVVRGDSAAYFCASSGAGGQETQYFGPGTRLLVL.

This clone was picked up a small number of times. The rearrangement uses TRBV7-3 and TRBJ2-2; D might be TRBD1 (7 bases). Trimming took off 5 bases at V and 7 bases at J, with 17 bases between the two ends. CDR3 length equals 15 residues. Germline V gene data show CDR1 as SGHTA and CDR2 as FQGTGA. CDR3 coding DNA: TGTGCCAGCAGCCTTCAGGGGGAGGAAAACGGGGAGCTGTTTTTT. Protein product: CASSLQGEENGELFF.

This chain connects TRBV28 to TRBJ2-1; TRBD2 might be the D (5 bases). The CDR3 length is 14 residues. The V end was cut by 10 bases, the J end by 5 bases, with 18 bases between. Germline assignment: CDR1 MDHEN and CDR2 SYDVKM. The CDR3: CATTPPGNHNEQFF. The CDR3, as DNA: TGTGCCACCACTCCTCCGGGGAACCACAATGAGCAGTTCTTC.

The rearrangement links TRBV27 to TRBJ2-7; weak D call: TRBD2 (6 bases). Trimming took 8 bases from V and 2 from J, leaving 10 bases between them. The V gene's germline CDR1 is MNHEY and CDR2 SMNVEV (reference sequence). The CDR3 totals 12 residues. CDR3 nucleotide sequence: TGTGCCAGCGGAGGGGTCGCCTACGAGCAGTACTTC. It yields the protein CASGGVAYEQYF.

This clone has only a few counts. This chain links TRBV30 with TRBJ2-1; no clear D. V was shortened by 5 bases and J by 9 bases, with 8 bases between the two germline ends. The CDR3 length is 10 residues. Germline CDR1 and CDR2: GTSNPN and SVGIG (reference sequence). In nucleotides, the CDR3 is TGTGCCTGGGGTGGGATTGAGCAGTTCTTC. Amino acid sequence: CAWGGIEQFF. Supplemented by reference TRBV30 and TRBJ2-1, the full variable domain reads SQTIHQWPATLVQPVGSPLSLECTVEGTSNPNLYWYRQAAGRGLQLLFYSVGIGQISSEVPQNLSASRPQDRQFILSSKKLLLSDSGFYLCAWGGIEQFFGPGTRLTVL.

The chain recombines TRBV7-9 with TRBJ1-1, with D unresolved. The V gene's germline CDR1 is SEHNR and CDR2 FQNEAQ (reference sequence). The CDR3 is made up of 13 amino acids. The V and J ends lost 1 base and 7 bases respectively, with 10 bases between them. CDR3 loop: CASSLGGPREAFF. The CDR3, as DNA: TGTGCCAGCAGCTTAGGAGGACCCCGTGAAGCTTTCTTT.

Here the CDR3 reads CASSLGAYEQYF. DNA of the CDR3: TGTGCCAGCAGCTTAGGCGCCTACGAGCAGTACTTC. The chain joins TRBV7-2 to TRBJ2-7; no firm D call. The length of the CDR3 is 12 residues. Germline lookup yields CDR1 SGHTA and CDR2 FQGNSA. Trimming cost V 1 base and J 2 bases, with 3 bases left between them.

The genes are TRBV5-6 and TRBJ2-1; D is unclear. The CDR3 sequence is 11 residues long. Trimming took 2 bases from V and 10 from J, leaving 7 bases between them. Germline CDR1 and CDR2: SGHDT and YYEEEE. CDR3 DNA: TGTGCCAGCAGCTTTGCACTAGAGCAGTTCTTC. Its protein is CASSFALEQFF.

The rearrangement uses TRBV11-2 and TRBJ2-7; 9 bases line up with TRBD2. The V segment lost 1 base and the J segment 0 bases; nucleotides outside the gene matches: 4. Per germline, CDR1 SGHAT and CDR2 FQNNGV. CDR3 size: 16 residues. CDR3: CASSLVSGGPSYEQYF. The CDR3 DNA follows: TGTGCCAGCAGCTTAGTTAGCGGGGGACCCTCCTACGAGCAGTACTTC.

The rearrangement links TRBV4-1 to TRBJ1-4, with D hard to call. The CDR3 is made up of 13 amino acids. V was cut by 2 bases and J by 6 bases, with 7 bases left in between. CDR1 and CDR2 (germline): MGHRA, YSYEKL. Written as DNA, the CDR3 is TGCGCCAGCAGCCAACTCGTCTATGAAAAACTGTTTTTT. Translated: CASSQLVYEKLFF.

This clone has more than one count but fewer than ten. This chain connects TRBV3-1 (or the pseudogene TRBV3-2) to TRBJ1-2; D unresolved. The germline CDR1 and CDR2 sequences are LGHDT and YNNKEL (reference sequence). V was pared by 0 bases and J by 6 bases, with 11 bases between. The CDR3 has 14 amino acids. The CDR3, as DNA: TGTGCCAGCAGCCAAGAGAGAGCCACGAATGGCTACACCTTC. It encodes CASSQERATNGYTF.

This clone was found a few times. The V call is TRBV10-3, the J call TRBJ2-7, with D tentatively TRBD2 (6 bases). Germline loops: CDR1 ENHRY, CDR2 SYGVKD. The CDR3 is 14 residues long. Trimming stripped 6 bases from V and 0 bases from J, with 12 bases between. The CDR3 loop is CAIRKEGTSYEQYF. CDR3 in DNA: TGTGCCATCAGGAAGGAGGGGACCTCCTACGAGCAGTACTTC.